This T cell receptor (beta chain) was observed in a study of siplizumab effects on memory and regulatory T cells (dated by TCRdb to about 2019). General notes on the study: The effect of the anti-CD2 antibody siplizumab on alloreactive T-cell subsets was examined in allogeneic mixed lymphocyte reactions constructed from human PBMCs.

Study-wide findings and limitations: Sequences below about 10^-5 frequency were poorly captured, so only a minor fraction of alloreactive clones could be mapped to unstimulated subsets. Compared with memory T cells, unstimulated naive T cells appeared more diverse, and naive cells seemed to make a substantial contribution to the alloresponse. The cumulative frequency of alloreactive sequences traceable to unstimulated CD4+ memory T cells was significantly reduced by siplizumab. Roughly 80-95% of proliferating CD4+ or CD8+ clones could not be assigned a naive or memory phenotype. Whether proliferating Tregs from siplizumab cultures actually had suppressive function was not functionally confirmed. In reactions with siplizumab, an average of around 70% of mappable alloreactive CD4+ clones were Treg-derived, compared with roughly 27% in control reactions.

A note on this clone: What antigen it recognizes has not been identified. Per-nucleotide qualities are absent, and no much larger clonotype sits a single base away.

Relative to germline, V is 5 bases shorter and J is 2 bases shorter, with 8 bases between their ends. Its CDR3 holds 13 amino acids, cysteine through phenylalanine. Only CDR3 DNA remains: 39 bases, in frame from the first base. From a lookup of the germline V gene, CDR1 and CDR2 are SGHTA and FQGNSA. Receptor libraries were prepared by the immunoSEQ multiplex PCR assay. Each sample had about 10^5 TCR templates assayed by the deep sequencing platform. Genomic DNA extracted from sorted T cells was used for TCRbeta CDR3 sequencing. The study's own analysis went as follows. The R programming language was used for the clonal analysis of the TCRbeta CDR3 data. Comparing unstimulated samples against CFSE-low samples taken after the reaction was how alloreactive CD4+ and CD8+ clones were defined. By matching sequences to the repertoires of sorted unstimulated Treg and non-Treg cells, each alloreactive CD4+ clone was assigned a regulatory or non-regulatory origin. Here the immuneACCESS table is served through TCRdb, limited to in-frame sequences with V and J called. Missing clones are a known gap in these copies; in checked studies unresolved V genes cover under half, and the rest lacks a known reason. That table is the source of V, J and clone size, and D and trimming were worked out from the DNA. The sample profile shows over 95,000 clones; 85% to 95% of them were found once. The top ten hold around 0.15% of the sample.

TCRbeta CDR3 sequencing was performed on sorted unstimulated T cells and on proliferating T cells recovered from mixed lymphocyte reactions. Fresh whole blood from fewer than 12 HLA-typed healthy donors was used to isolate PBMCs. To map where alloreactive clones came from, CD4+ non-regulatory T cells in the unstimulated state were FACS-sorted. Sequencing was performed on non-Treg CD4+ T cells sorted from blood. The sample's cell subset or site label, in plain terms: FACS-sorted unstimulated CD4+ non-regulatory T cells. Rearrangement joined TRBV7-2 to TRBJ2-3; no D gene is confidently identified. This TCR was recovered from a human donor in good health. The CDR3 reads as follows: CASSLAYTDTQYF. The DNA reads TGTGCCAGCAGCCTTGCTTACACAGATACGCAGTATTTT.